Sequencing of this T cell receptor beta chain was carried out in a study of blood T cell repertoires in COVID-19. Overall study context: COVID-19 samples from acute and convalescent phases originated in the United States, Italy and Spain. PBMCs, B-cell-depleted T cells, or T cells provided the cDNA or gDNA that made up the material.

Clones were read by immunoSEQ multiplex PCR, and TCRdb kept only the in-frame ones, dropping some. The sample has about 390,000 clones; 87% are singletons. The Seattle patients, enrolled during active infection, were followed longitudinally. The CDR3 length is 15 residues. Per the germline V gene, CDR1 is SGHDT and CDR2 is YYEEEE. V lost 0 bases, J lost 2 bases, and 5 bases stayed unmatched. This sequence originates from a woman aged 60 to 75 with COVID-19, enrolled during active disease. This chain links TRBV5-6 with TRBJ2-7; 7 bases fit TRBD1. Sequenced input: peripheral blood. The CDR3 coding sequence is TGTGCCAGCAGCTTGGTGGGGACAGCTCCCTACGAGCAGTACTTC. It encodes CASSLVGTAPYEQYF.